This TCR beta chain was sequenced for a study of T cells in Graves' hyperthyroidism and ophthalmopathy. V was pared by 6 bases and J by 4 bases, with 6 bases of the junction left unmatched. The CDR3 spans 15 residues. Germline-derived CDR1 and CDR2 are MDHEN and SYDVKM. Amplification targeted TCR beta CDR3 regions from RNA transcripts. First-round RT-PCR with HTBI primers amplified the TCR CDR3 region. TCRdb reanalysed the multiplex PCR reads using MiXCR and keeps one entry per CDR3 protein. The sample includes a few hundred thousand distinct CDR3 sequences, approximately 16% seen only once; the top ten take approximately 3.5%. This clonotype was recorded many times.

The chain carries TRBV28 and TRBJ2-1; 10 positions agree with TRBD1. Sequenced: blood. This TCR came from a woman between 35 and 50 years old with Graves' ophthalmopathy. CDR3 loop: CASRRDRGPYNEQFF. The DNA for the CDR3 is TGTGCCAGCAGACGAGACAGGGGGCCATACAATGAGCAGTTCTTC.